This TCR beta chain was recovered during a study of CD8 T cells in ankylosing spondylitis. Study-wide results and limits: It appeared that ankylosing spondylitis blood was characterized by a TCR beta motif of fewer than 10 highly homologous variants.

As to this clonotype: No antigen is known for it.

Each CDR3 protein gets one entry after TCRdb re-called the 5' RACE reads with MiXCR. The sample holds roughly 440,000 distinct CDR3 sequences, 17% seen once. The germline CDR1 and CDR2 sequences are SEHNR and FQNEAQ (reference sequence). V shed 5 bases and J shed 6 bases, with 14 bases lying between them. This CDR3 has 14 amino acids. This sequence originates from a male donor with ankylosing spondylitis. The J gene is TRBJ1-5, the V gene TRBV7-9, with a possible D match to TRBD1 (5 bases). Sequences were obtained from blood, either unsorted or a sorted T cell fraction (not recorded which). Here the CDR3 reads CASSPNRDAQPQHF. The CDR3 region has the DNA TGTGCCAGCAGCCCGAACCGGGACGCTCAGCCCCAGCATTTT.